These 15 T cell receptor beta chains originate from one sample sequenced in a study of vaccination effects on CD4 cells after COVID-19. TCRdb keeps only in-frame clones here, not all; method: immunoSEQ multiplex PCR. The table includes around 35,000 clones, 65% to 70% detected once. Their target antigens are unknown. The culture ran for about 10 days, and then CD4+ T cells were isolated. The specimen was CD4+ T cells from PBMCs cultured without peptide, collected before COVID-19 vaccination. The source is a human donor who received a COVID-19 vaccine.

This clone showed up just once. This rearrangement joins TRBV5-1 to TRBJ1-2; D is ambiguous. Germline values: CDR1 SGHRS, CDR2 YFSETQ. This CDR3 has 13 amino acids. Trimming shortened V by 0 bases and J by 8 bases, and 11 bases separated the two germline ends. CDR3 sequence: CASSLEGSEGYTF. CDR3 nucleotide sequence: TGCGCCAGCAGCTTGGAGGGATCGGAGGGCTACACCTTC.

This clone has just a few counts. This chain uses TRBV6-5 with TRBJ2-1, with 9 bases identical to TRBD2. The CDR3 totals 15 residues. CDR1 and CDR2 (germline): MNHEY, SVGAGI. V shed 11 bases, J shed 8 bases, and the junction held 16 bases outside the gene matches. The CDR3 bases are TGTGCCGAATCCGCTCGGCGGGGGGGCTCGGATGAGCAGTTCTTC. This gives the protein CAESARRGGSDEQFF.

This clone was found once. The rearrangement joins TRBV3-1 (or the pseudogene TRBV3-2) to TRBJ2-7; the match to TRBD2 covers 12 bases. The CDR3 runs 16 residues. Germline V gene sequence: CDR1 LGHDT, CDR2 YNNKEL (reference sequence). V dropped 3 bases and J dropped 9; count of bases not matched to a gene: 12. CDR3 DNA: TGTGCCAGCAGCCACTTCCGACTAGCGGGAGCTGATGCGCAGTACTTC. This gives the protein CASSHFRLAGADAQYF.

The chain joins TRBV2 to TRBJ1-2; D gene uncertain. V was trimmed by 7 bases and J by 3 bases, leaving 12 bases between them. CDR1 and CDR2 from the germline V gene are SNHLY and FYNNEI. CDR3 length: 13 residues. This chain's CDR3 is CASKVAADYGYTF. In nucleotides, the CDR3 is TGTGCCAGCAAGGTGGCGGCTGACTATGGCTACACCTTC.

The chain carries TRBV30 and TRBJ1-2, with D perhaps TRBD1 (5 bases). V dropped 0 bases and J dropped 6 bases, with 14 bases sitting between them. The germline CDR1 and CDR2 sequences are GTSNPN and SVGIG (reference sequence). CDR3 length: 14 amino acids. The CDR3 loop reads CAWSVFRAGNGYTF. The CDR3 DNA sequence: TGTGCCTGGAGTGTATTCAGGGCAGGTAATGGCTACACCTTC.

J is TRBJ2-7 and V is TRBV24-1; TRBD2 aligns across 7 bases. The V segment lost 2 bases and the J segment 5 bases; nucleotides outside the gene matches: 2. Germline loops: CDR1 KGHDR, CDR2 SFDVKD. The CDR3 extends over 13 amino acids. The CDR3 sequence is CATSDWGGNEQYF. CDR3 DNA sequence: TGTGCCACCAGTGATTGGGGGGGGAACGAGCAGTACTTC.

The chain employs TRBV6-5 and TRBJ1-2; 7 positions agree with TRBD1. V shed 6 bases, J shed 13 bases, and the junction held 14 bases outside the gene matches. The CDR3 extends over 13 amino acids. From germline, CDR1 is MNHEY and CDR2 SVGAGI. The CDR3 loop reads CASSSMGTARLTF. The CDR3 coding sequence is TGTGCCAGCAGCTCCATGGGGACAGCACGTCTCACCTTC.

V gene TRBV3-1 (or the pseudogene TRBV3-2) combines with J gene TRBJ1-1; a weak D match, TRBD1 (5 bases). The CDR3 consists of 14 residues. V was trimmed by 7 bases and J by 2 bases, leaving 14 bases between them. The germline CDR1 and CDR2 sequences are LGHDT and YNNKEL (reference sequence). The CDR3 DNA reads TGTGCCAGCATTCTTCGGGGGAGTAACACTGAAGCTTTCTTT. This gives the protein CASILRGSNTEAFF.

The chain couples TRBV11-2 to TRBJ1-1, with D possibly matching TRBD1 (6 bases). V gave up 6 bases and J gave up 0 bases, with 11 bases separating them. In germline, CDR1 is SGHAT, CDR2 FQNNGV. This CDR3 comprises 14 residues. The CDR3 here is CASSPGEMNTEAFF. In DNA, the CDR3 is TGTGCCAGCAGTCCAGGGGAGATGAACACTGAAGCTTTCTTT.

The chain has TRBV5-1 and TRBJ2-7, with 8 bases that match TRBD1. In germline, CDR1 is SGHRS, CDR2 YFSETQ. The CDR3 sequence is 16 residues long. V was clipped by 4 bases and J by 1 base; unmatched bases: 10. DNA of the CDR3: TGCGCCAGCAGCCCGATGACAGGGGAATCTTCCTACGAGCAGTACTTC. It encodes CASSPMTGESSYEQYF.

As DNA, the CDR3 is TGTGCCAGCAGCCCCCCGGGACAGGGAGGTTCACCCCTCCACTTT. Translating gives CASSPPGQGGSPLHF. V usage is TRBV3-1 (or the pseudogene TRBV3-2) and J usage is TRBJ1-6; 9 bases fit TRBD1. The CDR3 is made up of 15 amino acids. After removal of 4 bases from V and 9 bases from J, the junction contained 7 bases not matched to a gene. Germline V gives CDR1 LGHDT, CDR2 YNNKEL (reference sequence).

The gene calls are TRBV6-6 and TRBJ1-4; D gene uncertain. V was cut by 2 bases and J by 3 bases, with 4 bases left in between. This CDR3 comprises 13 residues. Germline values: CDR1 MNHNY, CDR2 SVGAGI (reference sequence). DNA for the CDR3: TGTGCCAGCAGTTACGGTCCTAATGAAAAACTGTTTTTT. This gives the protein CASSYGPNEKLFF.

This clone showed up just a few times. The CDR3 is CASSESIDDLVAGGPYEQYF. In DNA form, the CDR3 reads TGCGCCAGCAGTGAGTCCATAGATGATTTAGTAGCGGGAGGGCCCTACGAGCAGTACTTC. The chain recombines TRBV10-1 with TRBJ2-7; 11 bases match TRBD2. Germline trimming cut 0 bases from V and 2 bases from J; bases unmatched to any gene: 15. In germline, CDR1 is WNHNN, CDR2 SYGVQD (reference sequence). The CDR3 runs to 20 residues.

V usage is TRBV5-4 and J usage is TRBJ2-7, with a tentative D call TRBD2 (5 bases). The CDR3 sequence is 13 residues long. Trimming left V 3 bases short and J 3 bases short, with 10 bases between. The germline gives CDR1 SGHNT, CDR2 YYREEE (reference sequence). This CDR3 is CASSSGLNYEQYF. In DNA, the CDR3 is TGTGCCAGCAGCTCCGGACTTAACTACGAGCAGTACTTC.

The chain carries TRBV5-1 and TRBJ2-7, with 8 positions matching TRBD1. This CDR3 is 16 amino acids long. Trimming cost V 0 bases and J 0 bases; bases outside gene matches: 5. CDR1 SGHRS and CDR2 YFSETQ come from the germline V gene. CDR3 bases: TGCGCCAGCAGCTTGGGGCTCGGGACAGGCTCCTACGAGCAGTACTTC. Translation gives CASSLGLGTGSYEQYF.